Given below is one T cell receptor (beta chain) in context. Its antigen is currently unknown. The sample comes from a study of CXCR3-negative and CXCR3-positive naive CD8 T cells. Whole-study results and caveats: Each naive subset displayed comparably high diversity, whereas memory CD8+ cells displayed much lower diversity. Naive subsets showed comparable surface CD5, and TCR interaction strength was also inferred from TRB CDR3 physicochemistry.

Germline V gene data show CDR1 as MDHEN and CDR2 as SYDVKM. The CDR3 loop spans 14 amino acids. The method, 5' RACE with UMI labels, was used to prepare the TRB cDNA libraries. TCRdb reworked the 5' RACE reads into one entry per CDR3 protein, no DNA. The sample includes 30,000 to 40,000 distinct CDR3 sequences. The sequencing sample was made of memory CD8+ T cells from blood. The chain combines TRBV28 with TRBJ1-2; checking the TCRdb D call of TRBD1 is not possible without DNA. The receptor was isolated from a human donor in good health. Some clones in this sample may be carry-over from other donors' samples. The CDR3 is CASSYPGQGKGYTF.